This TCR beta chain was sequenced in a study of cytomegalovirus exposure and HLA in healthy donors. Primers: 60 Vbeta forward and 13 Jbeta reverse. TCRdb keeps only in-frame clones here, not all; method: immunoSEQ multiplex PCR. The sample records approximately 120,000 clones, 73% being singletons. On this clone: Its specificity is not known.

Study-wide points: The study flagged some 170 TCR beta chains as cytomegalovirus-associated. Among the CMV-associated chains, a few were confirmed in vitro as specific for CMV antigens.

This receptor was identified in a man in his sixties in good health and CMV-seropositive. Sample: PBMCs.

CDR3 nucleotide sequence: TGCAGCGTCGGGACAGGGGGCGAAGACGAGCAGTACTTC. The encoded protein is CSVGTGGEDEQYF. The V and J genes are TRBV29-1 and TRBJ2-7, with 12 bases aligning to TRBD1. Germline V lookup: CDR1 SQVTM, CDR2 ANQGSEA. After removal of 6 bases from V and 5 bases from J, the junction contained 5 bases not matched to a gene. This CDR3 comprises 13 residues.